A single sample gave rise to the 26 T cell receptor beta chains below, sequenced in a study of blood T cell repertoires in COVID-19. Repertoires were generated with immunoSEQ multiplex PCR, while TCRdb's copy carries only in-frame clones and drops some. In the table there are about 300,000 clones, roughly 86% of which are singletons. Sequenced sample: peripheral blood. The receptors come from a man aged 18-30 years with active or convalescent COVID-19.

The chain uses TRBV6-2 or TRBV6-3 and TRBJ2-1; 8 positions match TRBD2. Looked up from germline, CDR1 is MNHEY and CDR2 is SVGEGT. The trim removed 2 bases at V and 3 bases at J, leaving 12 bases unmatched. The CDR3 is made up of 18 amino acids. The CDR3 here is CASSYPHFRGGNYNEQFF. CDR3 DNA sequence: TGTGCCAGCAGTTACCCACATTTCCGGGGGGGAAACTACAATGAGCAGTTCTTC.

The chain is built from TRBV5-4 and TRBJ2-5, with 9 positions matching TRBD2. The CDR3 sequence is 18 residues long. The germline gives CDR1 SGHNT, CDR2 YYREEE (reference sequence). V shed 4 bases and J 5 bases; nucleotides not matched to a gene: 18. The CDR3 is CASSPPLGRGGLLETQYF. CDR3 coding DNA: TGTGCCAGCAGCCCTCCATTGGGGCGGGGGGGCCTGTTGGAGACCCAGTACTTC.

The V and J genes are TRBV9 and TRBJ2-3; TRBD2 matches 10 bases. The CDR3 has 17 residues. Germline V gene sequence: CDR1 SGDLS, CDR2 YYNGEE. V gave up 0 bases and J gave up 0 bases; unmatched junction bases: 4. In DNA form, the CDR3 reads TGTGCCAGCAGCGTAGGTACTAGCGGGGTTAGCACAGATACGCAGTATTTT. Amino acid sequence: CASSVGTSGVSTDTQYF.

The chain's CDR3 is CASSPRPGAEAFF. The CDR3 region has the DNA TGCGCCAGCAGCCCCCGCCCCGGGGCTGAAGCTTTCTTT. The V and J genes are TRBV4-1 and TRBJ1-1; D not resolved. The CDR3 totals 13 residues. Germline V gene lookup returns CDR1 MGHRA and CDR2 YSYEKL. The V and J ends lost 4 bases and 6 bases respectively, with 12 bases between them.

The rearrangement links TRBV11-2 to TRBJ2-3; 9 nucleotides match TRBD2. Per germline, CDR1 SGHAT and CDR2 FQNNGV. The CDR3 runs 15 residues. Trimming cost V 6 bases and J 2 bases; bases outside gene matches: 6. This CDR3 reads CASRNSGGITDTQYF. CDR3 bases: TGTGCCAGCAGAAATAGCGGGGGAATCACAGATACGCAGTATTTT.

This clone was seen a few times. V is TRBV9 and J is TRBJ1-1; a weak D match, TRBD1 (5 bases). Germline CDR1 and CDR2: SGDLS and YYNGEE. V lost 0 bases and J 8 bases, leaving 17 bases between the germline ends. The CDR3 spans 15 residues. Here the CDR3 reads CASSVGVVETEEAFF. CDR3 DNA: TGTGCCAGCAGCGTAGGGGTTGTGGAGACAGAAGAAGCTTTCTTT.

This chain joins TRBV2 and TRBJ1-1; D remains unclear. Trimming took 5 bases from V and 4 from J, leaving 8 bases between them. There are 12 residues in the CDR3. CDR1 SNHLY and CDR2 FYNNEI come from the germline V gene. CDR3 sequence: CASSPRGTEAFF. CDR3 nucleotide sequence: TGTGCCAGCAGTCCGCGGGGCACTGAAGCTTTCTTT.

V is TRBV5-6 and J is TRBJ1-2; D is uncertain. V lost 4 bases, J lost 0 bases, and 13 bases lay in between. Germline V gives CDR1 SGHDT, CDR2 YYEEEE. The CDR3 has 15 residues. The CDR3 loop reads CASSLGFMANYGYTF. For the CDR3, the DNA is TGTGCCAGCAGCCTAGGCTTCATGGCTAACTATGGCTACACCTTC.

This chain links TRBV7-9 with TRBJ1-1; no reliable D call. Germline V gene sequence: CDR1 SEHNR, CDR2 FQNEAQ (reference sequence). The length of the CDR3 is 13 residues. Trimming took off 5 bases at V and 4 bases at J, with 11 bases between the two ends. Written as DNA, the CDR3 is TGTGCCAGCAGCATCCCGGGAAGCACTGAAGCTTTCTTT. It specifies CASSIPGSTEAFF.

The CDR3 is CASSNSGYGYTF. The CDR3 region has the DNA TGTGCCAGTAGTAATTCGGGGTATGGCTACACCTTC. The chain is built from TRBV19 and TRBJ1-2; D gene uncertain. CDR3 length: 12 amino acids. Per the germline V gene, CDR1 is LNHDA and CDR2 is SQIVND (reference sequence). V was pared by 4 bases and J by 5 bases, with 8 bases between.

V is TRBV5-1 and J is TRBJ1-1, with TRBD1 matching over 7 bases. The germline V gene has CDR1 SGHRS and CDR2 YFSETQ. This CDR3 has 14 residues. Losses at the gene ends were 5 bases for V and 5 bases for J; bases not matched to a gene: 9. CDR3 loop: CASSPNRGETEAFF. DNA for the CDR3: TGCGCCAGCAGTCCTAACAGGGGCGAGACTGAAGCTTTCTTT.

The rearrangement joins TRBV2 to TRBJ1-1; D possibly corresponds to TRBD1 (5 bases). CDR3 length: 13 residues. The V gene's germline CDR1 is SNHLY and CDR2 FYNNEI. The germline V and J ends were trimmed by 4 bases and 8 bases, with 14 bases remaining between them. The DNA of the CDR3 is TGTGCCAGCAGTGTCCTGCCGGGGGTCGAAGCTTTCTTT. It translates to CASSVLPGVEAFF. The full variable domain, with the rest looked up from reference TRBV2 and TRBJ1-1, is EPEVTQTPSHQVTQMGQEVILRCVPISNHLYFYWYRQILGQKVEFLVSFYNNEISEKSEIFDDQFSVERPDGSNFTLKIRSTKLEDSAMYFCASSVLPGVEAFFGQGTRLTVV.

J is TRBJ2-2 and V is TRBV29-1; 7 bases align to TRBD1. This CDR3 has 12 amino acids. The J segment lost 6 bases and the V segment lost 4 bases, leaving 2 bases of the junction unmatched. The germline V gene encodes CDR1 SQVTM and CDR2 ANQGSEA. The CDR3 DNA reads as TGCAGCGTTGCGACAGGGCCCGGGGAGCTGTTTTTT. It is translated as CSVATGPGELFF.

The genes are TRBV7-6 and TRBJ2-5; 9 bases line up with TRBD2. Germline V CDR1 and CDR2: SGHVS, FNYEAQ. V shed 4 bases, J shed 5 bases, and the junction held 5 bases outside the gene matches. The CDR3 is 14 residues long. The CDR3 sequence: CASSSGLAGETQYF. CDR3 in DNA: TGTGCCAGCAGCTCGGGACTAGCAGGGGAGACCCAGTACTTC.

This chain uses TRBV5-4 with TRBJ2-7, with 8 bases lining up with TRBD2. V was pared by 4 bases and J by 3 bases, with 3 bases of the junction left unmatched. Germline V gene lookup returns CDR1 SGHNT and CDR2 YYREEE (reference sequence). This CDR3 has 13 amino acids. The chain's CDR3 is CASSRGGYYEQYF. The DNA of the CDR3 is TGTGCCAGCAGCCGGGGGGGCTACTACGAGCAGTACTTC.

This chain uses TRBV27 with TRBJ2-2; D possibly corresponds to TRBD2 (6 bases). Between the trimmed V and J ends, which lost 2 bases and 5 bases, there was a span of 9 bases. Germline CDR1 reads MNHEY; CDR2 reads SMNVEV (reference sequence). The CDR3 loop spans 14 amino acids. In DNA, the CDR3 is TGTGCCAGCAGTTTAACGCGGGGAACCGGGGAGCTGTTTTTT. Translating gives CASSLTRGTGELFF.

The chain has TRBV6-5 and TRBJ2-5, with a tentative D call TRBD2 (7 bases). Trimming pared 3 bases from V and 7 bases from J, leaving 18 bases between. In germline, CDR1 is MNHEY, CDR2 SVGAGI. This CDR3 region has 15 residues. CDR3 coding DNA: TGTGCCAGCAGTTATGGCGGGGGCCACTCAACGACCCAGTACTTC. Translation: CASSYGGGHSTTQYF.

The chain is built from TRBV5-1 and TRBJ2-7; tentatively, D is TRBD1 (6 bases). V gave up 4 bases and J gave up 0 bases, with 20 bases separating them. Germline loops: CDR1 SGHRS, CDR2 YFSETQ. The CDR3 contains 17 residues. CDR3 sequence: CASSPHPDSHSSYEQYF. CDR3 sequence (DNA): TGCGCCAGCAGCCCACATCCGGACAGCCACAGCTCCTACGAGCAGTACTTC.

This chain connects TRBV5-8 to TRBJ1-2, with 7 nucleotides matching TRBD1. V was clipped by 3 bases and J by 0 bases; unmatched bases: 2. The CDR3 loop spans 14 amino acids. Germline V gene lookup returns CDR1 SGHTS and CDR2 YDEGEE. The CDR3 nucleotides read TGTGCCAGCAGCTGGGGACAGACTAACTATGGCTACACCTTC. It is translated as CASSWGQTNYGYTF.

The chain joins TRBV7-8 to TRBJ1-2; D is perhaps TRBD1 (6 bases). Trimming took 6 bases from V and 5 from J, leaving 16 bases between them. Germline values: CDR1 SGHVS, CDR2 FQNEAQ. The CDR3 totals 14 residues. The DNA for the CDR3 is TGTGCCAGCAGTCAACGGGACACCTCTTATGGCTACACCTTC. It translates to CASSQRDTSYGYTF.

The chain links TRBV14 to TRBJ1-2, with 10 bases matching TRBD1. CDR3 length: 18 residues. The V segment lost 6 bases and the J segment 0 bases; nucleotides outside the gene matches: 13. From germline, CDR1 is SGHDN and CDR2 FVKESK. The CDR3 loop reads CASSQTGGSSTSNYGYTF. CDR3 DNA: TGTGCCAGCAGTCAGACAGGGGGCTCCTCTACCTCTAACTATGGCTACACCTTC.

This chain links TRBV5-1 with TRBJ2-1, with 8 bases identical to TRBD2. Germline lookup yields CDR1 SGHRS and CDR2 YFSETQ. The CDR3 consists of 20 residues. The V and J ends lost 2 bases and 4 bases, in that order; junction bases with no gene match: 20. CDR3 sequence reads: CASSLVSFLDGTSIYNEQFF. CDR3 DNA sequence: TGCGCCAGCAGCTTAGTTTCTTTCTTGGACGGGACTAGTATTTACAATGAGCAGTTCTTC. The complete variable domain, with remaining parts taken from reference TRBV5-1 and TRBJ2-1, reads KAGVTQTPRYLIKTRGQQVTLSCSPISGHRSVSWYQQTPGQGLQFLFEYFSETQRNKGNFPGRFSGRQFSNSRSEMNVSTLELGDSALYLCASSLVSFLDGTSIYNEQFFGPGTRLTVL.

The chain links TRBV6-5 to TRBJ1-6, with 9 bases identical to TRBD1. The V gene's germline CDR1 is MNHEY and CDR2 SVGAGI. This CDR3 comprises 14 residues. The V and J ends lost 5 bases and 10 bases, in that order; junction bases with no gene match: 6. The CDR3 coding sequence is TGTGCCAGCAGTAGGGACAGGGTAGGATCACCCCTCCACTTT. Translating it yields CASSRDRVGSPLHF.

This chain joins TRBV5-1 and TRBJ2-5; possible D gene TRBD2, 5 bases. This CDR3 is 15 amino acids long. Per germline, CDR1 SGHRS and CDR2 YFSETQ. V lost 0 bases, J lost 5 bases, and 14 bases lay in between. The CDR3 nucleotides read TGCGCCAGCAGCTTGGTTTGGGGAGTAGGGGAGACCCAGTACTTC. Amino acids: CASSLVWGVGETQYF.

The chain employs TRBV5-1 and TRBJ2-3; TRBD1 agrees at 8 bases. In germline, CDR1 is SGHRS, CDR2 YFSETQ. V was pared by 5 bases and J by 2 bases, with 7 bases of the junction left unmatched. This CDR3 region has 15 residues. This chain's CDR3 is CASREGQAATDTQYF. The CDR3 region has the DNA TGCGCCAGCAGGGAGGGACAGGCCGCCACAGATACGCAGTATTTT.

V and J are TRBV3-1 (or the pseudogene TRBV3-2) and TRBJ1-2; D remains unclear. Germline CDR1 reads LGHDT; CDR2 reads YNNKEL (reference sequence). V was trimmed by 0 bases and J by 0 bases, leaving 11 bases between them. This CDR3 comprises 16 residues. The CDR3 coding sequence is TGTGCCAGCAGCCAAGATTTCCCCCCTTCTAACTATGGCTACACCTTC. This sequence encodes CASSQDFPPSNYGYTF.